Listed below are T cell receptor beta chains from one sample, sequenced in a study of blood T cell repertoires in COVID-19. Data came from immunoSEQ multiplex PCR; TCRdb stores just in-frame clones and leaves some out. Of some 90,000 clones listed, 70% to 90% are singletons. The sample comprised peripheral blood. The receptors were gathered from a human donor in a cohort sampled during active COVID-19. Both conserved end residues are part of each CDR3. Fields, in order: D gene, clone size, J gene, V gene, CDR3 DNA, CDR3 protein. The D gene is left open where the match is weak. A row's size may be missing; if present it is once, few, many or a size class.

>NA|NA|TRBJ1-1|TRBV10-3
TGTGCCATCAGTGACCTAGACGGAGAGAACACTGAAGCTTTCTTT
CAISDLDGENTEAFF
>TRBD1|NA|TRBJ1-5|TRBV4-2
TGTGCCAGCAGCCTCCACTCGGGACAGGGGGCGTTGCAGCCCCAGCATTTT
CASSLHSGQGALQPQHF
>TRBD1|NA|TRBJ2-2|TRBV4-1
TGCGCCAGCAGCCAATCCCTACCGGACAGGGGGCCTTTCGAGAACACCGGGGAGCTGTTTTTT
CASSQSLPDRGPFENTGELFF
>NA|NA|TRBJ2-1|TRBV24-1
TGTGCCACCAGTGATTTTCGTCAGGGCGACTACAATGAGCAGTTCTTC
CATSDFRQGDYNEQFF
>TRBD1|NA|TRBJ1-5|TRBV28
TGTGCCAGCAGTACCGGGGGACAGGAGTATCAGCCCCAGCATTTT
CASSTGGQEYQPQHF
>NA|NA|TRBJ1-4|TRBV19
TGTGCCAGTAGTGACCCGTCAGGGTCAACTAATGAAAAACTGTTTTTT
CASSDPSGSTNEKLFF
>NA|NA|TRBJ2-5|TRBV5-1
TGCGCCAGCAGCTTGGGGGGAGGAGCTTACCAAGAGACCCAGTACTTC
CASSLGGGAYQETQYF
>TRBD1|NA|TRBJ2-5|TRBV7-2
TGTGCCAGCAGCTTAGCGGGTCTCGGGACAGGGGGACAGACCCAGTACTTC
CASSLAGLGTGGQTQYF
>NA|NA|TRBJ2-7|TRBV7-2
TGTGCCAGCAGCTTGGGCCCGACAGGTTACTACGAGCAGTACTTC
CASSLGPTGYYEQYF
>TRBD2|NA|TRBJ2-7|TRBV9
TGTGCCAGCAGCGAGGGACTAGCGGGGCCCTACGAGCAGTACTTC
CASSEGLAGPYEQYF
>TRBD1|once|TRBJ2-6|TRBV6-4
TGTGCCAGCAGTGAAGTCAGGACAGGTGATGGGGCCAACGTCCTGACTTTC
CASSEVRTGDGANVLTF
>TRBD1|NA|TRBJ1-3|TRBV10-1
TGCGCCAGCAGTGGGACAGGGAGAGGAAACACCATATATTTT
CASSGTGRGNTIYF
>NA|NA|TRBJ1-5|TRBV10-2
TGCGCCAGCAGCCCCGACAGTGCCCATCAGCCCCAGCATTTT
CASSPDSAHQPQHF
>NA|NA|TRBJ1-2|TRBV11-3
TGTGCCAGCAGCGAGGGAGACTATGGCTACACCTTC
CASSEGDYGYTF
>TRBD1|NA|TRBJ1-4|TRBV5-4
TGTGCCAGCAGCTCCCGCCACGGACAGGGAGGTGAAAAACTGTTTTTT
CASSSRHGQGGEKLFF
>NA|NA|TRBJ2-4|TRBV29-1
TGCAGCGTTGGGGGGGACATTCAGTACTTC
CSVGGDIQYF
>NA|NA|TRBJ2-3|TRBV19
TGTGCCAGTAGTGCCCGCCGGGATAGAGCCACAGATACGCAGTATTTT
CASSARRDRATDTQYF
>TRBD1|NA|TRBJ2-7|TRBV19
TGTGCCAGTAAATGGGGACAGGGCCCCTACGAGCAGTACTTC
CASKWGQGPYEQYF
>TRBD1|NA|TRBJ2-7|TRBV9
TGTGCCAGCAGCGTGGGAATAGGACAGGGGGGCAACGAGCAGTACTTC
CASSVGIGQGGNEQYF
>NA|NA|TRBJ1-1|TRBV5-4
TGTGCCAGCAGCTCTGGGGGAGGGCCCAACATGAACACTGAAGCTTTCTTT
CASSSGGGPNMNTEAFF
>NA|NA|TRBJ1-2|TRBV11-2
TGTGCCAGCAGCTTAGACACAGGCTCACAGGGCTACACCTTC
CASSLDTGSQGYTF
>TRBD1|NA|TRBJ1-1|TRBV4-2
TGTGCCAGCAGCCAGGACAGGGTGTCCACTGAAGCTTTCTTT
CASSQDRVSTEAFF
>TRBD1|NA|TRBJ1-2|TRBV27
TGTGCCAGCAGTTCAAACAGGGGGCGAGGTGGCTACACCTTC
CASSSNRGRGGYTF
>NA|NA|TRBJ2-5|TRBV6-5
TGTGCCAGCAGTAACCGGAGAGTAGAGACCCAGTACTTC
CASSNRRVETQYF
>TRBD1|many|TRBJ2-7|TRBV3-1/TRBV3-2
TGTGCCAGCACCCAATCAGGGGGCGAGCAGTACTTC
CASTQSGGEQYF
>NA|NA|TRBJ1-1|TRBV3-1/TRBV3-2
TGTGCCAGCAGCCCGCCGGGTCGGAACACTGAAGCTTTCTTT
CASSPPGRNTEAFF
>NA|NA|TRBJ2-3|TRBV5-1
TGCGCCAGCAGCCTGACAGAGATACTAAGGGTGGATACGCAGTATTTT
CASSLTEILRVDTQYF
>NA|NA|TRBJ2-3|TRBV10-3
TGTGCCATCAGTACTCCAGATACGCAGTATTTT
CAISTPDTQYF
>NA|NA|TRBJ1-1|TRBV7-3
TGTGCCAGCAGCTCGGGTGGAGAAGCTTTCTTT
CASSSGGEAFF
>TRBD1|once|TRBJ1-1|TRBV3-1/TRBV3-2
TGTGCCAGCAGTCTTACAGGGGGCACTGAAGCTTTCTTT
CASSLTGGTEAFF
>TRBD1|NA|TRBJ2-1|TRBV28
TGTGCCAGCAGTCCACATAATGGACAGGGTAACGATGAGCAGTTCTTC
CASSPHNGQGNDEQFF
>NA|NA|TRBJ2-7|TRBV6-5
TGTGCCAGCAGTCGGGGGACAGACTCCTACGAGCAGTACTTC
CASSRGTDSYEQYF
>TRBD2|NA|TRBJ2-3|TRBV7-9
TGTGCCAGCAGGCCGGACAGCGGGAGGGCTGGAGATACGCAGTATTTT
CASRPDSGRAGDTQYF
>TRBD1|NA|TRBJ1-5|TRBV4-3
TGCGCCAGCAGCCAAGAGCTTAACAGGGGAGGACAGCCCCAGCATTTT
CASSQELNRGGQPQHF
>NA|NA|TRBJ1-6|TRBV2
TGTGCCAGCAGTGATTACAGGCCCTCGGATTCACCCCTCCACTTT
CASSDYRPSDSPLHF
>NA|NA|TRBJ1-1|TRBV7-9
TGTGCCAGCAGCTTACTGGGCCCAGGGGCCGAAGCTTTCTTT
CASSLLGPGAEAFF
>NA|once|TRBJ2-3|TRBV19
TGTGCCAGTAGTATAGGTACAGCCACAGATACGCAGTATTTT
CASSIGTATDTQYF
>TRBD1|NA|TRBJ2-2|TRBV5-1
TGCGCCAGCAGGGACAGGGGCGGATCCGGGGAGCTGTTTTTT
CASRDRGGSGELFF
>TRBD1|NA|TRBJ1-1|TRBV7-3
TGTGCCAGCAGCTTACAGGGACAGGGGATTACTGAAGCTTTCTTT
CASSLQGQGITEAFF
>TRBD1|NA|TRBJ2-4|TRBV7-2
TGTGCCAGCAGCCGGACGGGGACAGGGGAAAACATTCAGTACTTC
CASSRTGTGENIQYF